Listed below are T cell receptor beta chains from one sample, sequenced in a study of beta chain features in type 1 diabetes. TCRdb's copy holds only in-frame clones and misses some; the assay was immunoSEQ multiplex PCR. Of roughly 330,000 clones in the sample, 8% to 13% are singletons; the top ten hold approximately 0.016%. The specimen was naive CD4+ T cells from blood. The receptors stem from a woman in her twenties or thirties in good health. Each CDR3 is given with its conserved first and last residue. D genes are given only for firm matches. The listing skips clone size in some rows; elsewhere it reads once, few, many or a size class.

D	J	V	size	CDR3	DNA
TRBD2	TRBJ2-4	TRBV5-1	few	CASSLGLARAKNIQYF	TGCGCCAGCAGCTTGGGACTAGCGAGGGCCAAAAACATTCAGTACTTC
NA	TRBJ1-1	TRBV7-2	few	CASRYQGGTEAFF	TGTGCCAGCAGATACCAAGGGGGCACTGAAGCTTTCTTT
NA	TRBJ2-1	TRBV5-4	few	CASSSPPGRQFF	TGTGCCAGCAGCTCACCACCGGGGAGGCAGTTCTTC
NA	TRBJ2-7	TRBV4-3	NA	CASSQRAGGRREQYF	TGCGCCAGCAGCCAAAGGGCGGGTGGGCGCCGCGAGCAGTACTTC
NA	TRBJ2-7	TRBV7-2	NA	CASSSPGREQYF	TGTGCCAGCAGCTCCCCTGGCAGGGAGCAGTACTTC
NA	TRBJ1-4	TRBV25-1	few	CASSDVQSTNEKLFF	TGTGCCAGCAGTGACGTTCAGTCAACTAATGAAAAACTGTTTTTT
NA	TRBJ2-7	TRBV30	few	CAWSVALAYEQYF	TGTGCCTGGAGTGTTGCCCTAGCCTACGAGCAGTACTTC
NA	TRBJ2-5	TRBV30	few	CAWKRAAIQETQYF	TGTGCCTGGAAAAGAGCGGCAATACAAGAGACCCAGTACTTC
NA	TRBJ2-3	TRBV2	NA	CASSELGAASTDTQYF	TGTGCCAGCAGTGAATTGGGGGCAGCAAGCACAGATACGCAGTATTTT
NA	TRBJ1-2	TRBV9	NA	CASSVDIQNYGYTF	TGTGCCAGCAGCGTAGACATACAGAACTATGGCTACACCTTC
NA	TRBJ2-7	TRBV14	few	CASSPLTTGLEQYF	TGTGCCAGCAGCCCACTGACTACAGGGCTCGAGCAGTACTTC
TRBD1	TRBJ2-7	TRBV4-3	NA	CASSQERGLAGEQYF	TGCGCCAGCAGCCAAGAAAGGGGGCTGGCGGGCGAGCAGTACTTC
NA	TRBJ1-4	TRBV6-6	few	CASASLYRDIMEKLFF	TGTGCCAGCGCCTCCTTATACAGGGACATAATGGAAAAACTGTTTTTT
NA	TRBJ2-3	TRBV6-5	few	CASSYTGGRPDTQYF	TGTGCCAGCAGTTACACTGGGGGGAGGCCAGATACGCAGTATTTT
TRBD2	TRBJ2-7	TRBV18	NA	CASSPALADYEQYF	TGTGCCAGCTCACCAGCACTAGCGGACTACGAGCAGTACTTC
NA	TRBJ2-7	TRBV28	NA	CASSRYSVTSYEQYF	TGTGCCAGCAGTCGATACAGTGTAACCTCCTACGAGCAGTACTTC
NA	TRBJ2-7	TRBV9	NA	CASSVEPTNSYEQYF	TGTGCCAGCAGCGTAGAGCCGACTAACTCCTACGAGCAGTACTTC
TRBD2	TRBJ2-7	TRBV2	NA	CASSVGLARIYEQYF	TGTGCCAGCAGTGTGGGACTAGCGAGAATCTACGAGCAGTACTTC
TRBD2	TRBJ2-7	TRBV5-4	NA	CASSRPGLADAYEQYF	TGTGCCAGCAGCCGACCAGGACTAGCGGACGCCTACGAGCAGTACTTC
NA	TRBJ2-1	TRBV5-1	few	CASSLDGFEQFF	TGCGCCAGCAGCTTGGACGGGTTTGAGCAGTTCTTC
NA	TRBJ2-1	TRBV29-1	NA	CSVGRRQSFNEQFF	TGCAGCGTCGGACGACGACAGTCGTTCAATGAGCAGTTCTTC
TRBD1	TRBJ2-1	TRBV18	NA	CASSPQRQGPSSYNEQFF	TGTGCCAGCTCACCACAGAGACAGGGGCCGAGCTCCTACAATGAGCAGTTCTTC
NA	TRBJ2-1	TRBV7-9	few	CASSPDWSSYNEQFF	TGTGCCAGCAGCCCCGACTGGAGCTCCTACAATGAGCAGTTCTTC
TRBD1	TRBJ2-4	TRBV2	few	CASMGQGVPNIQYF	TGTGCCAGCATGGGACAGGGAGTCCCAAACATTCAGTACTTC
NA	TRBJ2-7	TRBV6-6	NA	CASSYSGAPKSYEQYF	TGTGCCAGCAGTTACTCGGGAGCGCCGAAATCCTACGAGCAGTACTTC
NA	TRBJ2-1	TRBV29-1	few	CSVDTGLEQFF	TGCAGCGTCGACACAGGGCTGGAGCAGTTCTTC
NA	TRBJ1-5	TRBV28	NA	CASSFQGVGNQPQHF	TGTGCCAGCAGTTTCCAGGGTGTTGGCAATCAGCCCCAGCATTTT
TRBD2	TRBJ2-7	TRBV7-2	few	CASSSGLAGVGGGYEQYF	TGTGCCAGCAGCTCCGGACTAGCGGGAGTCGGCGGTGGCTACGAGCAGTACTTC
TRBD2	TRBJ2-2	TRBV7-2	few	CASSISGLGELFF	TGTGCCAGCAGCATTAGCGGGCTCGGGGAGCTGTTTTTT
TRBD2	TRBJ2-1	TRBV7-2	few	CASRPAGGDYNEQFF	TGTGCCAGCAGACCGGCGGGGGGGGACTACAATGAGCAGTTCTTC
TRBD2	TRBJ2-2	TRBV7-2	few	CASSSISLAGGNTGELFF	TGTGCCAGCAGCTCCATATCTCTAGCGGGCGGGAACACCGGGGAGCTGTTTTTT
TRBD2	TRBJ2-3	TRBV7-3	NA	CASSLAAGGPRDTQYF	TGTGCCAGCAGCTTAGCCGCGGGAGGGCCGCGGGATACGCAGTATTTT
TRBD2	TRBJ2-1	TRBV11-1	NA	CASSLRLAGDYNEQFF	TGTGCCAGCAGCTTAAGACTAGCGGGAGACTACAATGAGCAGTTCTTC
TRBD1	TRBJ2-5	TRBV4-2	NA	CASSPRQGNLPETQYF	TGTGCCAGCAGCCCGAGACAGGGGAATCTTCCCGAGACCCAGTACTTC
TRBD1	TRBJ1-1	TRBV29-1	NA	CSVNRDRNTEAFF	TGCAGCGTAAACCGGGACAGGAACACTGAAGCTTTCTTT
TRBD2	TRBJ2-1	TRBV29-1	NA	CSVPLAGVYYNEQFF	TGCAGCGTTCCCCTAGCGGGAGTGTACTACAATGAGCAGTTCTTC
TRBD1	TRBJ1-4	TRBV2	few	CASCRQGIREKLFF	TGTGCCAGCTGTCGACAGGGTATCCGGGAAAAACTGTTTTTT
NA	TRBJ2-1	TRBV9	few	CASSPRVGLYNEQFF	TGTGCCAGCAGCCCCAGAGTGGGGCTCTACAATGAGCAGTTCTTC
TRBD1	TRBJ1-1	TRBV7-9	few	CASRKQGVTEAFF	TGTGCCAGTCGGAAACAGGGGGTCACTGAAGCTTTCTTT
NA	TRBJ1-5	TRBV2	NA	CATKQRGGNQPQHF	TGTGCCACCAAACAACGAGGGGGAAACCAGCCCCAGCATTTT
NA	TRBJ2-1	TRBV11-1	few	CASSFENGVYNEQFF	TGTGCCAGCAGCTTTGAAAACGGGGTGTACAATGAGCAGTTCTTC
NA	TRBJ2-7	TRBV5-1	NA	CASSLGYNSYEQYF	TGCGCCAGCAGCTTGGGGTACAACTCCTACGAGCAGTACTTC
TRBD1	TRBJ2-4	TRBV2	NA	CASSGTGKDIQYF	TGTGCCAGCAGTGGGACAGGCAAGGACATTCAGTACTTC
NA	TRBJ2-7	TRBV18	NA	CASSPPGEINEQYF	TGTGCCAGCTCACCGCCAGGGGAAATCAACGAGCAGTACTTC
NA	TRBJ2-7	TRBV28	NA	CASSLSGREQYF	TGTGCCAGCAGTTTATCGGGTCGGGAGCAGTACTTC
TRBD1	TRBJ2-5	TRBV18	few	CASSPPQGDRVSSQYF	TGTGCCAGCTCACCACCCCAAGGGGACAGGGTGTCTTCCCAGTACTTC
NA	TRBJ1-1	TRBV27	few	CASSSAQVRRVGTEAFF	TGTGCCAGCAGTTCAGCCCAAGTACGGAGGGTTGGGACTGAAGCTTTCTTT
TRBD1	TRBJ2-5	TRBV18	NA	CASSPTGTGKETQYF	TGTGCCAGCTCCCCAACCGGGACAGGGAAAGAGACCCAGTACTTC
NA	TRBJ2-7	TRBV20-1	NA	CSATSGIGMYF	TGCAGTGCTACTTCCGGGATCGGCATGTACTTC
NA	TRBJ2-7	TRBV6-5	few	CASSYADTSYEQYF	TGTGCCAGCAGTTACGCGGACACATCCTACGAGCAGTACTTC
TRBD1	TRBJ2-7	TRBV29-1	few	CSARVAGGREQYF	TGCAGCGCCCGCGTTGCAGGGGGCCGCGAGCAGTACTTC
TRBD2	TRBJ2-1	TRBV7-3	few	CASSIGVGTSGTSGYNEQFF	TGTGCCAGCAGCATAGGGGTGGGGACTAGCGGGACGTCTGGCTACAATGAGCAGTTCTTC
TRBD1	TRBJ2-2	TRBV18	NA	CASSPRNRDRDTGELFF	TGTGCCAGCTCACCGCGAAACCGGGACAGGGACACCGGGGAGCTGTTTTTT
TRBD1	TRBJ2-3	TRBV7-2	few	CASSSRQGSDTQYF	TGTGCCAGCAGCTCCCGACAGGGATCAGATACGCAGTATTTT